This T cell receptor beta chain comes out of a study of T-cell reconstitution after alpha-beta-depleted transplantation in children. Looked up from germline, CDR1 is SGHTA and CDR2 is FQGNSA. CDR3 size: 15 residues. J was trimmed by 6 bases and V by 0 bases; bases with no gene match: 3. The library targeted TCRbeta and was prepared with unique molecular identifiers. TCRdb re-called the PCR reads through MiXCR, storing one row per CDR3 protein. The sample has about 980,000 distinct CDR3 sequences, about 29% seen once. The gene calls are TRBV7-2 and TRBJ1-3; 9 nucleotides align to TRBD1. The TCR sequence derives from a boy younger than two who had a stem cell transplant for SCID, so the T cells may come from the graft donor. The sequencing here drew on PBMCs, mostly from graft donor cells, taken 360 days after TCRalphabeta/CD19-depleted stem cell transplant. For the CDR3, the DNA is TGTGCCAGCAGCTTAGCACAGGGGGCCGAAAACACCATATATTTT. Translation gives CASSLAQGAENTIYF.